This TCR beta chain appears in the sequencing data of a study of blood T cell repertoires in COVID-19. CDR1 and CDR2 (germline): MDHEN, SYDVKM. This CDR3 is 17 amino acids long. The ends were cut back, 3 bases at V and 2 bases at J, with 17 bases in the middle. The method was immunoSEQ multiplex PCR; TCRdb's version includes in-frame clones alone and lacks a portion of them. Among approximately 250,000 clones, about 83% were seen once, and the ten largest hold less than 8%. Specimen: peripheral blood. The genes are TRBV28 and TRBJ1-5; D remains ambiguous. The sequence was collected from a woman in her forties or fifties with acute or convalescent COVID-19. CDR3 nucleotide sequence: TGTGCCAGCAGTTTGACTATTGCGGCGGGCGGCAATCAGCCCCAGCATTTT. Encoded protein: CASSLTIAAGGNQPQHF. Variable domain in full (rest from reference TRBV28 and TRBJ1-5): DVKVTQSSRYLVKRTGEKVFLECVQDMDHENMFWYRQDPGLGLRLIYFSYDVKMKEKGDIPEGYSVSREKKERFSLILESASTNQTSMYLCASSLTIAAGGNQPQHFGDGTRLSIL.